Listed below are T cell receptor beta chains from one sample, sequenced in a study of T cell changes during pregnancy in multiple sclerosis. Sequenced by immunoSEQ multiplex PCR; TCRdb stores in-frame clones only, minus some. This table holds 90,000 or so clones, 80% to 95% found once. The sequences come from peripheral blood, collected in the first trimester of pregnancy. These receptors were obtained from a female donor with multiple sclerosis, enrolled in a pregnancy study. Both conserved end residues are part of each CDR3. The order of the fields is J gene, D gene, V gene, clone size, CDR3 protein, CDR3 DNA. A D gene is named only where the DNA matches it firmly. Size tells how often a clone was seen (once, few, many) or the class of an expanded clone, and some rows leave it out.

TRBJ1-2,-,TRBV28,-,CASSPPRRQAKKKNYGYTF,TGTGCCAGCAGCCCCCCCCGACGACAGGCCAAAAAAAAGAACTATGGCTACACCTTC
TRBJ2-7,TRBD1,TRBV12-5,-,CASGLVRERGPEQYF,TGTGCTAGTGGTTTGGTACGGGAAAGGGGGCCCGAGCAGTACTTC
TRBJ2-2,TRBD2,TRBV9,-,CASSVAPLAGTGELFF,TGTGCCAGCAGCGTAGCCCCGCTAGCGGGCACCGGGGAGCTGTTTTTT
TRBJ2-1,-,TRBV2,-,CASSVIRGNEQFF,TGTGCCAGCAGTGTAATCAGAGGGAATGAGCAGTTCTTC
TRBJ1-2,-,TRBV21-1,-,CASSKGAGYTF,TGTGCCAGCAGCAAGGGGGCAGGCTACACCTTC
TRBJ1-5,TRBD1,TRBV6-1,once,CASSEQGAAQPQHF,TGTGCCAGCAGTGAACAGGGGGCGGCTCAGCCCCAGCATTTT
TRBJ2-5,TRBD1,TRBV7-9,-,CASSLISGDRVEVQETQYF,TGTGCCAGCAGCTTAATAAGTGGAGACAGGGTGGAAGTCCAAGAGACCCAGTACTTC
TRBJ2-7,-,TRBV11-2,-,CASRLAGRGGIEQYF,TGTGCCAGCAGGTTGGCAGGGAGGGGGGGCATCGAGCAGTACTTC
TRBJ2-6,TRBD1,TRBV19,-,CASRTGTGFGANVLTF,TGTGCCAGTAGAACCGGGACAGGGTTTGGGGCCAACGTCCTGACTTTC
TRBJ2-4,TRBD1,TRBV28,-,CASSYRGLSKDIQYF,TGTGCCAGCAGTTACAGGGGGTTAAGTAAAGACATTCAGTACTTC
TRBJ2-1,-,TRBV28,-,CASSLSRREQFF,TGTGCCAGCAGTCTATCGCGGAGGGAGCAGTTCTTC
TRBJ1-5,-,TRBV4-1,-,CASRGLGDQPQHF,TGCGCCAGCAGAGGTTTAGGGGATCAGCCCCAGCATTTT
TRBJ1-2,TRBD1,TRBV29-1,-,CSALTGVDGYTF,TGCAGCGCCTTGACAGGGGTAGATGGCTACACCTTC
TRBJ1-1,-,TRBV27,-,CASSLFVQPMNTEAFF,TGTGCCAGCAGTTTATTTGTACAGCCCATGAACACTGAAGCTTTCTTT
TRBJ1-5,-,TRBV19,-,CASRRQSNQPQHF,TGTGCCAGCAGGAGACAGTCCAATCAGCCCCAGCATTTT
TRBJ2-5,TRBD2,TRBV7-9,-,CASSLEAGPQETQYF,TGTGCCAGCAGCTTAGAAGCGGGGCCCCAAGAGACCCAGTACTTC
TRBJ1-2,-,TRBV2,-,CASKNNLARTF,TGTGCCAGCAAAAACAACCTAGCTCGGACCTTC
TRBJ2-7,-,TRBV11-1,-,CASSFRQGGQQYF,TGTGCCAGCAGCTTCCGACAGGGAGGACAGCAGTACTTC
TRBJ1-2,TRBD1,TRBV15,-,CATSRGDTRDRGNGYTF,TGTGCCACCAGCAGAGGCGATACGAGAGACAGGGGTAATGGCTACACCTTC
TRBJ1-1,TRBD1,TRBV5-1,-,CASRWGTGNRNTEAFF,TGCGCCAGCAGGTGGGGGACAGGGAACAGGAACACTGAAGCTTTCTTT
TRBJ2-1,TRBD2,TRBV2,once,CASTEGSGTYNEQFF,TGTGCCAGCACTGAGGGTAGCGGGACCTACAATGAGCAGTTCTTC
TRBJ2-7,TRBD2,TRBV6-6,few,CATLQREGGEQYF,TGTGCCACCCTCCAGCGGGAGGGCGGCGAGCAGTACTTC
TRBJ2-1,TRBD2,TRBV11-2,-,CASSLDRGRANNEQFF,TGTGCCAGCAGCTTAGATCGCGGGAGGGCTAACAATGAGCAGTTCTTC
TRBJ2-7,TRBD2,TRBV10-3,-,CAISDHGTSGRSYSYEQYF,TGTGCCATCAGTGATCACGGGACTAGCGGGAGGTCCTACTCCTACGAGCAGTACTTC
TRBJ2-5,TRBD2,TRBV13,-,CASSLGLAGETQYF,TGTGCCAGCAGCTTAGGGCTAGCGGGAGAGACCCAGTACTTC
TRBJ2-3,-,TRBV1,-,CTSSHDLAGRGDTDTQYF,TGCACCAGCAGCCATGATTTAGCGGGAAGGGGGGACACAGATACGCAGTATTTT
TRBJ1-4,-,TRBV27,once,CASSWRAYDEKLFF,TGTGCCAGCAGTTGGAGGGCGTATGATGAAAAACTGTTTTTT
TRBJ2-1,TRBD2,TRBV10-1,-,CASSLELAGGTEQFF,TGCGCCAGCAGTCTAGAACTAGCGGGAGGAACTGAGCAGTTCTTC
TRBJ1-5,TRBD1,TRBV19,-,CASGDRGQPQHF,TGTGCCAGTGGAGACAGGGGGCAGCCCCAGCATTTT
TRBJ1-4,-,TRBV9,-,CASSVARGGAEKLFF,TGTGCCAGCAGCGTAGCACGAGGGGGAGCAGAAAAACTGTTTTTT
TRBJ2-7,TRBD1,TRBV5-6,once,CASSLGRTGSNEQYF,TGTGCCAGCAGCTTGGGGAGGACAGGGAGCAACGAGCAGTACTTC
TRBJ2-5,-,TRBV11-2,-,CASSAGGPKETQYF,TGTGCCAGCAGCGCGGGCGGACCAAAAGAGACCCAGTACTTC
TRBJ1-3,TRBD1,TRBV19,once,CASSPGQGYTIYF,TGTGCCAGTAGTCCAGGACAGGGGTACACCATATATTTT
TRBJ2-7,TRBD2,TRBV5-6,-,CASSFPGLGYEQYF,TGTGCCAGCAGCTTCCCGGGACTAGGCTACGAGCAGTACTTC
TRBJ2-7,-,TRBV11-2,-,CASSLVTGDYEQYF,TGTGCCAGCAGCTTAGTGACAGGAGATTACGAGCAGTACTTC
TRBJ1-1,-,TRBV5-4,-,CASSLNGVPNTEAFF,TGTGCCAGCAGCTTGAACGGGGTCCCGAACACTGAAGCTTTCTTT
TRBJ2-7,TRBD2,TRBV30,-,CAWSVRGVAGLF,TGTGCCTGGAGTGTACGTGGGGTAGCGGGATTGTTC
TRBJ2-3,TRBD1,TRBV18,-,CASSPFTGGWGTDTQYF,TGTGCCAGCTCACCATTCACAGGGGGCTGGGGCACAGATACGCAGTATTTT
TRBJ2-7,-,TRBV5-4,-,CASSSRTSSEQYF,TGTGCCAGCAGCTCCCGGACTTCATCCGAGCAGTACTTC
TRBJ2-7,TRBD1,TRBV2,-,CASRQTGAGHEQYF,TGTGCCAGCAGGCAGACAGGGGCAGGCCACGAGCAGTACTTC
TRBJ1-1,TRBD1,TRBV5-1,-,CASSLFQGVEGLRDSLLNTEAFF,TGCGCCAGCAGCTTGTTTCAAGGGGTCGAGGGACTTCGGGACAGCCTATTGAACACTGAAGCTTTCTTT
TRBJ2-5,-,TRBV7-8,once,CASSFPLGGETQYF,TGTGCCAGCAGCTTCCCTTTGGGGGGAGAGACCCAGTACTTC
TRBJ2-1,TRBD2,TRBV5-4,-,CASSLDVAGENNEQFF,TGTGCCAGCAGCTTGGATGTAGCGGGAGAAAACAATGAGCAGTTCTTC
TRBJ1-2,TRBD1,TRBV30,-,CAWTRDRVYGYTF,TGTGCCTGGACCCGGGACAGGGTCTATGGCTACACCTTC
TRBJ1-2,-,TRBV2,-,CASRGDTGYYGYTF,TGTGCCAGCAGGGGGGATACAGGGTACTATGGCTACACCTTC
TRBJ1-1,TRBD1,TRBV27,-,CASSFLYRGRTEAFF,TGTGCCAGCAGTTTCTTGTACAGGGGGCGAACTGAAGCTTTCTTT
TRBJ1-4,-,TRBV14,-,CASSQNPGGEKLFF,TGTGCCAGCAGCCAAAATCCCGGAGGTGAAAAACTGTTTTTT
TRBJ1-2,-,TRBV11-2,-,CASSPGGGYGYTF,TGTGCCAGCAGCCCGGGTGGCGGGTATGGCTACACCTTC
TRBJ2-5,TRBD1,TRBV10-3,-,CAISESGQGAETQYF,TGTGCCATCAGTGAGTCGGGACAGGGGGCTGAGACCCAGTACTTC
TRBJ2-2,-,TRBV7-7,once,CASSSMDTNTGELFF,TGTGCCAGCAGCTCGATGGACACGAACACCGGGGAGCTGTTTTTT